These 20 T cell receptor beta chains share one sample of origin, sequenced in a study of CD8+ T cells in alopecia areata. Isolated RNA was reverse transcribed into cDNA used as the sequencing template. Some clones are missing from TCRdb's copy, which holds only in-frame ones; the method was immunoSEQ multiplex PCR. The sample has tens of thousands of clones, 60% seen once. Specimen: CD8+ T cells sorted from blood, collected at week 0. The receptors were gathered from a human donor with alopecia areata.

CDR3 loop: CASSLKAGGFYEQYF. Written as DNA, the CDR3 is TGTGCCAGCAGCTTAAAAGCGGGGGGCTTCTACGAGCAGTACTTC. The rearrangement joins TRBV7-3 to TRBJ2-7, with TRBD2 matching 9 bases. The V and J ends lost 1 base and 3 bases, in that order; junction bases with no gene match: 4. Germline assignment: CDR1 SGHTA and CDR2 FQGTGA. The CDR3 covers 15 residues.

This chain uses TRBV30 with TRBJ2-1; tentatively, D is TRBD2 (6 bases). This CDR3 is built from 14 residues. Looked up from germline, CDR1 is GTSNPN and CDR2 is SVGIG (reference sequence). Trimming took 6 bases from V and 0 from J, leaving 12 bases between them. CDR3 sequence reads: CACWDFRSYNEQFF. In DNA, the CDR3 is TGTGCCTGTTGGGACTTCCGCTCCTACAATGAGCAGTTCTTC.

Only a few counts were recorded for this clone. This chain links TRBV4-3 with TRBJ1-2; D gene uncertain. Trimming removed 0 bases at V and 9 bases at J, with 14 bases between. Germline V gene lookup returns CDR1 LGHNA and CDR2 YSLEER. The CDR3 covers 14 residues. The CDR3 protein is CASSQDGFVESYTF. The CDR3 DNA follows: TGCGCCAGCAGCCAAGATGGTTTCGTAGAGAGCTACACCTTC.

The J gene is TRBJ2-5, the V gene TRBV18; D unclear. From germline, CDR1 is KGHSH and CDR2 LQKENI. This CDR3 contains 14 residues. The V end lost 0 bases, the J end lost 2 bases, and 7 bases lay between the germline ends. The CDR3 DNA reads as TGTGCCAGCTCACCACCGGTGGGGCAAGAGACCCAGTACTTC. This encodes CASSPPVGQETQYF.

This clone appeared a few times. V usage is TRBV6-5 and J usage is TRBJ1-2, with 9 bases lining up with TRBD1. CDR3 length: 14 amino acids. Trimming at V came to 6 bases and at J to 4 bases, leaving 6 bases not matched to a gene. Germline loops: CDR1 MNHEY, CDR2 SVGAGI. The CDR3 DNA reads TGTGCCAGCAGGGGGACAGGGCATGGCTATGGCTACACCTTC. Encoded protein: CASRGTGHGYGYTF.

The chain is built from TRBV29-1 and TRBJ1-1, with D maybe TRBD1 (6 bases). Germline V lookup: CDR1 SQVTM, CDR2 ANQGSEA. V dropped 8 bases and J dropped 3 bases, with 16 bases sitting between them. This CDR3 has 13 residues. The CDR3: CSSRRGGDTEAFF. CDR3 nucleotide sequence: TGCAGCTCTCGGAGAGGGGGGGACACTGAAGCTTTCTTT.

The chain employs TRBV9 and TRBJ1-1; D unclear. V lost 7 bases to trimming and J lost 1 base, with 11 bases between them. Germline-derived CDR1 and CDR2 are SGDLS and YYNGEE. CDR3 size: 13 residues. The CDR3 bases are TGTGCCAGCGCACGGCTTCGGAACACTGAAGCTTTCTTT. This gives the protein CASARLRNTEAFF.

A few counts support this clone. The chain is built from TRBV28 and TRBJ2-7; D gene ambiguous. Between the trimmed V and J ends, which lost 1 base and 2 bases, there was a span of 9 bases. The CDR3 consists of 14 residues. Germline V gives CDR1 MDHEN, CDR2 SYDVKM. The CDR3: CASSLSGRPYEQYF. The CDR3 nucleotides are TGTGCCAGCAGTTTATCGGGCAGACCCTACGAGCAGTACTTC.

V and J are TRBV30 and TRBJ2-5; D unresolved. This CDR3 is 15 amino acids long. Germline CDR1 is GTSNPN and CDR2 is SVGIG (reference sequence). V shed 2 bases and J shed 0 bases, with 13 bases lying between them. In nucleotides, the CDR3 is TGTGCCTGGAGTATGAGTTTAGGGTACCAAGAGACCCAGTACTTC. Translation gives CAWSMSLGYQETQYF.

The rearrangement uses TRBV27 and TRBJ2-5; D might be TRBD2 (6 bases). Germline values: CDR1 MNHEY, CDR2 SMNVEV (reference sequence). V was cut by 3 bases and J by 0 bases, with 17 bases left in between. CDR3 length: 17 amino acids. In DNA, the CDR3 is TGTGCCAGCAGTTTCGTGGCGGGGCAGGGATACCAAGAGACCCAGTACTTC. Translation gives CASSFVAGQGYQETQYF.

This rearrangement joins TRBV6-5 to TRBJ2-5; the D is unclear. Trimming removed 6 bases at V and 4 bases at J, with 6 bases between. Germline V gene data show CDR1 as MNHEY and CDR2 as SVGAGI. The CDR3 contains 11 residues. CDR3 sequence reads: CASRTGETQYF. CDR3 bases: TGTGCCAGCAGAACGGGAGAGACCCAGTACTTC.

The chain recombines TRBV5-1 with TRBJ2-3; D perhaps matches TRBD2 (6 bases). The CDR3 loop spans 16 amino acids. Germline V lookup: CDR1 SGHRS, CDR2 YFSETQ. V was pared by 4 bases and J by 1 base, with 16 bases between. This CDR3 is CASSQDLQRGTDTQYF. The CDR3 DNA sequence: TGCGCCAGCAGCCAAGATCTCCAGCGGGGCACAGATACGCAGTATTTT.

This chain uses TRBV6-5 with TRBJ2-5; 9 bases are a match to TRBD1. V dropped 6 bases and J dropped 5; count of bases not matched to a gene: 7. The CDR3 is made up of 14 amino acids. The V gene's germline CDR1 is MNHEY and CDR2 SVGAGI. The CDR3 region is CASRGTGRLETQYF. CDR3 nucleotides: TGTGCCAGCAGGGGGACAGGGCGGTTGGAGACCCAGTACTTC.

V gene TRBV2 combines with J gene TRBJ1-1; TRBD1 aligns across 8 bases. This CDR3 has 14 amino acids. The junction had 6 bases not matched to a gene; V was cut back by 3 bases and J by 6 bases. Germline assignment: CDR1 SNHLY and CDR2 FYNNEI. CDR3 residues: CASSDGQGSPEAFF. The CDR3 DNA reads TGTGCCAGCAGTGACGGACAGGGTTCCCCTGAAGCTTTCTTT.

This clone was recorded a few times. The chain couples TRBV7-9 to TRBJ2-7; 10 nucleotides align to TRBD1. Germline lookup yields CDR1 SEHNR and CDR2 FQNEAQ (reference sequence). V lost 5 bases to trimming and J lost 3 bases; unmatched junction nucleotides: 4. CDR3 length equals 14 residues. As DNA, the CDR3 is TGTGCCAGCAGCGCCGGGACAGGGGTCTACGAGCAGTACTTC. As protein: CASSAGTGVYEQYF.

V usage is TRBV25-1 and J usage is TRBJ2-1; D is possibly TRBD2 (6 bases). Germline V gene data show CDR1 as MGHDK and CDR2 as SYGVNS. The CDR3 contains 15 residues. V lost 2 bases and J 2 bases, leaving 10 bases between the germline ends. CDR3 residues: CASSERAGPYNEQFF. The CDR3 DNA reads TGTGCCAGCAGTGAAAGGGCGGGACCCTACAATGAGCAGTTCTTC.

CDR3 DNA: TGTGCCTGGAATTGGCAGGGGGCCGCGGATGAGCAGTTCTTC. It codes for CAWNWQGAADEQFF. The chain couples TRBV30 to TRBJ2-1; 8 positions match TRBD1. V shed 4 bases, J shed 8 bases, and the junction held 10 bases outside the gene matches. Germline CDR1 GTSNPN, CDR2 SVGIG (reference sequence). There are 14 residues in the CDR3. The complete variable domain, with remaining parts taken from reference TRBV30 and TRBJ2-1, reads SQTIHQWPATLVQPVGSPLSLECTVEGTSNPNLYWYRQAAGRGLQLLFYSVGIGQISSEVPQNLSASRPQDRQFILSSKKLLLSDSGFYLCAWNWQGAADEQFFGPGTRLTVL.

The chain combines TRBV30 with TRBJ2-5; TRBD2 might be the D (7 bases). The CDR3 covers 13 residues. The germline V gene has CDR1 GTSNPN and CDR2 SVGIG (reference sequence). Trimming took off 2 bases at V and 5 bases at J, with 12 bases between the two ends. This CDR3 is CAWSRGGFETQYF. CDR3 nucleotide sequence: TGTGCCTGGAGTAGGGGGGGGTTCGAGACCCAGTACTTC.

This clone appeared once. V gene TRBV2 combines with J gene TRBJ1-1, with D perhaps TRBD1 (5 bases). V gave up 1 base and J gave up 5 bases, with 23 bases separating them. The CDR3 length is 18 residues. Germline V CDR1 and CDR2: SNHLY, FYNNEI. The CDR3 sequence: CASSEGEGYTWPGTEAFF. In DNA, the CDR3 is TGTGCCAGCAGTGAAGGTGAGGGGTACACCTGGCCGGGGACTGAAGCTTTCTTT.

The sample holds a few counts of this clone. The rearrangement links TRBV9 to TRBJ2-1; 10 bases agree with TRBD2. The CDR3 consists of 16 residues. The V gene's germline CDR1 is SGDLS and CDR2 YYNGEE. Trimming took 0 bases from V and 6 from J; bases not matched to a gene: 6. The CDR3, as DNA: TGTGCCAGCAGCGTAGCGCTCAGCGGGGGGGCCAATGAGCAGTTCTTC. Encoded protein: CASSVALSGGANEQFF.